Listed here is a single TCR beta chain. The sample originates from a study of shared clonotypes between healthy human individuals. TCRdb's copy holds only in-frame clones and misses some; the assay was immunoSEQ multiplex PCR. Here the sample spans about 1,900,000 clones, roughly 94% being singletons. The naive CD8 fraction comprised CD45RO-negative cells positively selected for CCR7 and excluded terminally differentiated effector memory CD45RA+ cells. This clonotype was sampled from a man younger than 30 in good health. Input material: naive CD8+ T cells sorted from blood.

This chain's CDR3 is CASEPETGGHSQPQHF. The CDR3 nucleotides are TGTGCCAGCGAGCCAGAGACAGGGGGCCATTCTCAGCCCCAGCATTTT. The rearrangement uses TRBV21-1 and TRBJ1-5; the table's D call of TRBD1 was not tested on the DNA. TRBV21-1 is given as a pseudogene. CDR3 length: 16 amino acids.